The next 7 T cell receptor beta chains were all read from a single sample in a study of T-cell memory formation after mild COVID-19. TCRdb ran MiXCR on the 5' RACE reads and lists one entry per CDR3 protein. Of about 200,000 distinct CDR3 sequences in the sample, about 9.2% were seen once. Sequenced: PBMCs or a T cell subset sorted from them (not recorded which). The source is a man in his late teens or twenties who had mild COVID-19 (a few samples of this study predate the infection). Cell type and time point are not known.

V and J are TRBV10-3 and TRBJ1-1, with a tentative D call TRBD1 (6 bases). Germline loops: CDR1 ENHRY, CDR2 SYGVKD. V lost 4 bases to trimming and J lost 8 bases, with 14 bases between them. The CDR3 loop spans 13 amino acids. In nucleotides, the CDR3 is TGTGCCATCAGTGGAAAGGGGGGTGACGAAGCTTTCTTT. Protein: CAISGKGGDEAFF.

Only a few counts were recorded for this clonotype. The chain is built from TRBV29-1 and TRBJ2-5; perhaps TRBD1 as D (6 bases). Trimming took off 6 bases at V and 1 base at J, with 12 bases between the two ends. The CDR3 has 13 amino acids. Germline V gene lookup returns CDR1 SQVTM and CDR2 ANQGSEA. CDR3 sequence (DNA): TGCAGCGTGACCCTGACAGGCCAAGAGACCCAGTACTTC. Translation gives CSVTLTGQETQYF.

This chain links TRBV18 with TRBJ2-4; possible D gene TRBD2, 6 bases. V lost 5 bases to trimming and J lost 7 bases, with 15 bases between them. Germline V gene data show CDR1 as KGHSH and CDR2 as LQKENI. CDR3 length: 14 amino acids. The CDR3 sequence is CASSAVEGTNIQYF. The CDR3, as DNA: TGTGCCAGCTCAGCTGTGGAGGGGACCAACATTCAGTACTTC.

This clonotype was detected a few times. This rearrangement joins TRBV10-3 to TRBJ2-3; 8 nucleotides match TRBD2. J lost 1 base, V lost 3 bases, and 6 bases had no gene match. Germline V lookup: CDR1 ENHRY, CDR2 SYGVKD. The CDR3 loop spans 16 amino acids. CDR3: CAISDYSGAGTDTQYF. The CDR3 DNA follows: TGTGCCATCAGTGATTATAGCGGGGCTGGCACAGATACGCAGTATTTT.

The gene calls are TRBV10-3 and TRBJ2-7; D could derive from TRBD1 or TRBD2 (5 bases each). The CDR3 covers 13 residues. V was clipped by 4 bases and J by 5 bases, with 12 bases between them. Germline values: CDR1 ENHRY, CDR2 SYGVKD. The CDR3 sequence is CAISAGTADEQYF. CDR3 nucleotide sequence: TGTGCCATCAGTGCTGGGACGGCAGACGAGCAGTACTTC.

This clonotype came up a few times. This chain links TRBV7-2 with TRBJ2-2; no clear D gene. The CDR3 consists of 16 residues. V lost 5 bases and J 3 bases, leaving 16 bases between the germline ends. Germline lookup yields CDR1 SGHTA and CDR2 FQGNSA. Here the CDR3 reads CASSPPLRFYTGELFF. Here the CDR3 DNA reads TGTGCCAGCAGCCCCCCCCTTCGATTCTACACCGGGGAGCTGTTTTTT. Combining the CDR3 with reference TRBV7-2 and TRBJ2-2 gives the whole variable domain GAGVSQSPSNKVTEKGKDVELRCDPISGHTALYWYRQSLGQGLEFLIYFQGNSAPDKSGLPSDRFSAERTGGSVSTLTIQRTQQEDSAVYLCASSPPLRFYTGELFFGEGSRLTVL.

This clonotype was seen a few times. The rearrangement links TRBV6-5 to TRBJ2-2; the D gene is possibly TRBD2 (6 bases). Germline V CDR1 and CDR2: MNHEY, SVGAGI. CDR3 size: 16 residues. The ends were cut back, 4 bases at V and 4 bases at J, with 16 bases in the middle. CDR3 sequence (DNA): TGTGCCAGCAGTTCGATTAAGTCGCGGGGCACCGGGGAGCTGTTTTTT. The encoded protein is CASSSIKSRGTGELFF.